This T cell receptor beta chain was retrieved from a study of T cell repertoires in cytomegalovirus infection. General study points: Cumulative public TCR beta family frequency identified CMV carriers with the relevant HLA.

The CDR3 is 12 amino acids. Germline V lookup: CDR1 SGHNT, CDR2 YYREEE (reference sequence). V lost 4 bases and J 10 bases, leaving 12 bases between the germline ends. TCRdb passed the reads through MiXCR, listing each CDR3 protein once. The repertoire holds 680,000 or so distinct CDR3 sequences, with about 40% as singletons. This clonotype has more than one count but fewer than ten. Its matching antigen is unknown. This receptor was taken from a human donor in good health (CMV status not recorded). Some clones in this sample may be carry-over from other donors' samples. The chain carries TRBV5-4 and TRBJ2-1; D not certain. Sequencing used PBMCs. This chain's CDR3 is CASSPDAREQFF. Written as DNA, the CDR3 is TGTGCCAGCAGCCCGGACGCAAGGGAGCAGTTCTTC.